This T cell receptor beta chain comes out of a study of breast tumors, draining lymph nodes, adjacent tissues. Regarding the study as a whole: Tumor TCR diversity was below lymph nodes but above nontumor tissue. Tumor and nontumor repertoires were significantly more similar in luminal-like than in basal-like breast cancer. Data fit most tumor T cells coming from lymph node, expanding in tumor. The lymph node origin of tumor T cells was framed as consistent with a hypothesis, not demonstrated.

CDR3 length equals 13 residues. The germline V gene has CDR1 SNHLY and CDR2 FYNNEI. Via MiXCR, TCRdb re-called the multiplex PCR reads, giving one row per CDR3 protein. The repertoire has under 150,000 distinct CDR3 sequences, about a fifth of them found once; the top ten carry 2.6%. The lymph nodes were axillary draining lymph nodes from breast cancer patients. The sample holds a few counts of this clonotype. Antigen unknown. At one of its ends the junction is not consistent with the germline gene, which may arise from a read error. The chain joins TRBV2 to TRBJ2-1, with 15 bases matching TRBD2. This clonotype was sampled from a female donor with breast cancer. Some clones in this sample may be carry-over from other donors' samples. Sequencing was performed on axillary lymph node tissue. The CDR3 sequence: CASNSGLAGGPRF. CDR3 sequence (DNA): TGTGCCAGCAACTCCGGACTAGCGGGAGGGCCTAGGTTC.